Below, 31 T cell receptor beta chains from the same sample are listed, as sequenced in a study of OX40 agonist ivuxolimab in advanced cancers. Using immunoSEQ multiplex PCR, the repertoire was profiled, and TCRdb retains in-frame clones only, with some absent. The data show over 45,000 clones, 75% to 85% seen once. This specimen consisted of CD4+ or CD8+ T cells sorted from blood, obtained in a trial of the OX40 agonist ivuxolimab. The source is an adult with an advanced solid tumor such as melanoma, head and neck, liver or kidney cancer.

As to this clone: In the same sample, other DNA sequences code for this CDR3. The CDR3 loop reads CASSYSKNQPQHF. The CDR3 DNA sequence: TGTGCCAGCAGTTACTCGAAGAATCAGCCCCAGCATTTT. The chain couples TRBV6-5 to TRBJ1-5; D unresolved. CDR1 and CDR2 (germline): MNHEY, SVGAGI. This CDR3 contains 13 residues. With 0 bases removed from V and 4 bases from J, the gap between germline ends came to 4 bases.

V and J are TRBV5-6 and TRBJ1-2; 10 nucleotides agree with TRBD1. The CDR3 extends over 18 amino acids. The germline CDR1 and CDR2 sequences are SGHDT and YYEEEE. V was pared by 4 bases and J by 6 bases, with 18 bases of the junction left unmatched. CDR3 loop: CASSPQGLTGGVADGYTF. In DNA form, the CDR3 reads TGTGCCAGCAGCCCGCAGGGTCTGACAGGGGGCGTCGCAGATGGCTACACCTTC.

V usage is TRBV6-1 and J usage is TRBJ1-4; 8 bases line up with TRBD1. CDR3 size: 16 residues. With 4 bases clipped from V and 3 bases from J, the junction kept 7 bases outside the gene matches. Germline V gene data show CDR1 as MNHNS and CDR2 as SASEGT. The CDR3 protein is CASSGRQGRANEKLFF. In DNA, the CDR3 is TGTGCCAGCAGTGGACGACAGGGGCGGGCTAATGAAAAACTGTTTTTT.

The chain links TRBV14 to TRBJ2-1; 12 nucleotides align to TRBD2. V trimming: 2 bases; J trimming: 0 bases; junction bases outside the gene matches: 8. The CDR3 contains 19 residues. Germline loops: CDR1 SGHDN, CDR2 FVKESK. The CDR3 DNA follows: TGTGCCAGCAGCCAACCGCCTTGGACTAGCGGGGTCTCCTACAATGAGCAGTTCTTC. As protein: CASSQPPWTSGVSYNEQFF. The full variable domain, completed using reference TRBV14 and TRBJ2-1, is EAGVTQFPSHSVIEKGQTVTLRCDPISGHDNLYWYRRVMGKEIKFLLHFVKESKQDESGMPNNRFLAERTGGTYSTLKVQPAELEDSGVYFCASSQPPWTSGVSYNEQFFGPGTRLTVL.

This chain joins TRBV5-4 and TRBJ2-3, with 8 positions matching TRBD2. The CDR3 is made up of 13 amino acids. With 3 bases clipped from V and 3 bases from J, the junction kept 0 bases outside the gene matches. Germline assignment: CDR1 SGHNT and CDR2 YYREEE (reference sequence). The CDR3, as DNA: TGTGCCAGCAGCTCGGGAGGGACAGATACGCAGTATTTT. Translating it yields CASSSGGTDTQYF.

The chain carries TRBV19 and TRBJ2-5, with TRBD1 matching 8 bases. With V trimmed by 9 bases and J by 5 bases, 11 bases remained unmatched. Germline V CDR1 and CDR2: LNHDA, SQIVND (reference sequence). The CDR3 sequence is 14 residues long. The CDR3 reads CASTPRGRGETQYF. CDR3 nucleotide sequence: TGTGCCAGCACCCCCAGGGGGCGCGGGGAGACCCAGTACTTC.

This rearrangement joins TRBV19 to TRBJ2-7; D uncertain. The CDR3 has 15 amino acids. Germline CDR1 is LNHDA and CDR2 is SQIVND (reference sequence). V gave up 6 bases and J gave up 2 bases, with 17 bases separating them. The CDR3 loop reads CASSLGFVQTYEQYF. For the CDR3, the DNA is TGTGCCAGTAGCCTGGGCTTCGTACAGACCTACGAGCAGTACTTC.

The chain uses TRBV6-6 and TRBJ2-7; D is undetermined. Germline loops: CDR1 MNHNY, CDR2 SVGAGI (reference sequence). V was pared by 2 bases and J by 3 bases, with 8 bases between. The length of the CDR3 is 13 residues. The CDR3 bases are TGTGCCAGCAGTTACCAGGCGGACTACGAGCAGTACTTC. This sequence encodes CASSYQADYEQYF.

The CDR3 reads CASSGASGYYEQYF. The CDR3 DNA reads TGTGCCAGCAGCGGAGCTAGCGGGTACTACGAGCAGTACTTC. This chain uses TRBV2 with TRBJ2-7, with TRBD2 matching 8 bases. The CDR3 contains 14 residues. The V gene end was trimmed by 6 bases and the J gene end by 3 bases; junction bases not matched to a gene: 7. Per germline, CDR1 SNHLY and CDR2 FYNNEI.

The J gene is TRBJ2-3, the V gene TRBV7-2; 11 bases map to TRBD2. V dropped 3 bases and J dropped 5; count of bases not matched to a gene: 7. Germline-derived CDR1 and CDR2 are SGHTA and FQGNSA. CDR3 size: 16 residues. The CDR3 here is CASSFSTSGIGDTQYF. CDR3 DNA sequence: TGTGCCAGCAGCTTCTCGACTAGCGGGATTGGAGATACGCAGTATTTT.

This chain links TRBV11-2 with TRBJ2-1; 8 bases line up with TRBD2. The CDR3 is made up of 16 amino acids. The germline CDR1 and CDR2 sequences are SGHAT and FQNNGV. Unmatched junction bases numbered 9, after V lost 5 bases and J lost 3 bases. The CDR3 protein is CASSLGTSLGYNEQFF. The DNA for the CDR3 is TGTGCCAGCAGCCTAGGGACTAGTCTCGGCTACAATGAGCAGTTCTTC. Combining the CDR3 with reference TRBV11-2 and TRBJ2-1 gives the whole variable domain EAGVAQSPRYKIIEKRQSVAFWCNPISGHATLYWYQQILGQGPKLLIQFQNNGVVDDSQLPKDRFSAERLKGVDSTLKIQPAKLEDSAVYLCASSLGTSLGYNEQFFGPGTRLTVL.

This sequence joins TRBV2 and TRBJ1-5, with no clear D. Germline CDR1 and CDR2: SNHLY and FYNNEI. The CDR3 contains 13 residues. The V end lost 6 bases, the J end lost 3 bases, and 9 bases lay between the germline ends. CDR3 loop: CASRETHNQPQHF. As DNA, the CDR3 is TGTGCCAGCAGAGAGACACACAATCAGCCCCAGCATTTT.

The chain is built from TRBV5-1 and TRBJ2-4; 7 nucleotides align to TRBD2. CDR1 and CDR2 (germline): SGHRS, YFSETQ. After removal of 3 bases from V and 11 bases from J, the junction contained 17 bases not matched to a gene. The CDR3 runs to 16 residues. CDR3 DNA: TGCGCCAGCAGCTCCGAACCTCTGGGAGGGGCTAACGTTCAGTACTTC. It encodes CASSSEPLGGANVQYF.

J is TRBJ1-5 and V is TRBV28, with 8 bases identical to TRBD1. The CDR3 length is 16 residues. The junction had 7 bases not matched to a gene; V was cut back by 6 bases and J by 0 bases. Germline CDR1 is MDHEN and CDR2 is SYDVKM. In DNA form, the CDR3 reads TGTGCCAGCAGGCAGTTACAGGGGGTTAGCAATCAGCCCCAGCATTTT. Amino acids: CASRQLQGVSNQPQHF.

The DNA for the CDR3 is TGTGCCAGCAGTGAGGGGCAGGCCGTTTATGGCTACACCTTC. It specifies CASSEGQAVYGYTF. The chain joins TRBV2 to TRBJ1-2, with D possibly matching TRBD1 (5 bases). Trimming stripped 3 bases from V and 5 bases from J, with 13 bases between. The CDR3 is made up of 14 amino acids. Per germline, CDR1 SNHLY and CDR2 FYNNEI.

The chain combines TRBV6-1 with TRBJ2-4; weak D call: TRBD2 (6 bases). The CDR3 runs 15 residues. Trimming removed 1 base at V and 4 bases at J, with 11 bases between. Per the germline V gene, CDR1 is MNHNS and CDR2 is SASEGT. In nucleotides, the CDR3 is TGTGCCAGCAGTGAAGGTCTAGCGCAGAAAAACATTCAGTACTTC. It encodes CASSEGLAQKNIQYF.

The chain links TRBV5-1 to TRBJ2-1; TRBD1 matches 8 bases. CDR1 and CDR2 (germline): SGHRS, YFSETQ. Germline trimming cut 1 base from V and 8 bases from J; bases unmatched to any gene: 8. This CDR3 is 15 amino acids long. As DNA, the CDR3 is TGCGCCAGCAGCTTGCAGGGGGCAAGACGGGATGAGCAGTTCTTC. Its protein is CASSLQGARRDEQFF.

About this clone itself: An end of the junction differs from the germline gene, which may be a read error. The J gene is TRBJ2-3, the V gene TRBV7-9; D might be TRBD1 (5 bases). This CDR3 is 12 amino acids long. Germline V gene data show CDR1 as SEHNR and CDR2 as FQNEAQ (reference sequence). The CDR3 here is CASSLDSTARLF. CDR3 DNA sequence: TGTGCCAGCAGCCTCGACAGCACGGCGAGGTTGTTT.

The V and J genes are TRBV19 and TRBJ2-1, with 14 bases aligning to TRBD2. Germline V lookup: CDR1 LNHDA, CDR2 SQIVND (reference sequence). Losses at the gene ends were 4 bases for V and 10 bases for J; bases not matched to a gene: 6. The CDR3 length is 15 residues. DNA for the CDR3: TGTGCCAGTAGTACTGGACTAGCGGGAGGTCGAGAGCAGTTCTTC. Translating gives CASSTGLAGGREQFF.

This chain joins TRBV6-6 and TRBJ1-2; a possible D gene is TRBD1 (6 bases). This CDR3 comprises 13 residues. The V and J ends lost 4 bases and 8 bases respectively, with 14 bases between them. CDR1 and CDR2 (germline): MNHNY, SVGAGI (reference sequence). The CDR3 DNA is TGTGCCAGCAGTTCCACAGGGAGGGGGGGCTACACCTTC. As protein: CASSSTGRGGYTF.

The genes are TRBV19 and TRBJ1-5; D not resolved. The CDR3 sequence is 15 residues long. Deletions cut 5 bases from V and 4 bases from J, with 15 bases between. CDR1 LNHDA and CDR2 SQIVND come from the germline V gene (reference sequence). The DNA for the CDR3 is TGTGCCAGTAGTTCTTTGGGTGGAGGGAATCAGCCCCAGCATTTT. Its translation is CASSSLGGGNQPQHF.

The chain employs TRBV19 and TRBJ2-1, with 9 positions matching TRBD1. Germline V gene data show CDR1 as LNHDA and CDR2 as SQIVND (reference sequence). With V trimmed by 1 base and J by 6 bases, 10 bases remained unmatched. The CDR3 covers 17 residues. This CDR3 reads CASSIVGRGQGGNEQFF. The CDR3 DNA reads as TGTGCCAGTAGTATAGTCGGGCGGGGACAGGGAGGCAATGAGCAGTTCTTC.

The rearrangement joins TRBV6-1 to TRBJ2-7; the match to TRBD1 covers 7 bases. Germline V gives CDR1 MNHNS, CDR2 SASEGT. With V trimmed by 6 bases and J by 5 bases, 4 bases remained unmatched. The CDR3 totals 12 residues. The DNA for the CDR3 is TGTGCCAGCAGAAGGGACAGCCACGAGCAGTACTTC. This gives the protein CASRRDSHEQYF.

The chain is built from TRBV7-2 and TRBJ2-3, with D possibly being TRBD2 (5 bases). Germline V gives CDR1 SGHTA, CDR2 FQGNSA. CDR3 length: 12 residues. V was shortened by 5 bases and J by 9 bases, with 12 bases between the two germline ends. CDR3 loop: CASSNLAPTQYF. Here the CDR3 DNA reads TGTGCCAGCAGCAACCTAGCACCAACGCAGTATTTT.

V and J are TRBV7-9 and TRBJ2-6; D not certain. CDR3 length: 16 residues. Per germline, CDR1 SEHNR and CDR2 FQNEAQ (reference sequence). V gave up 4 bases and J gave up 2 bases, with 12 bases separating them. The CDR3 sequence: CASSSDSSAGANVLTF. DNA for the CDR3: TGTGCCAGCAGCTCAGACTCGTCCGCTGGGGCCAACGTCCTGACTTTC.

The J gene is TRBJ1-4, the V gene TRBV7-2; D is unclear. This CDR3 contains 16 residues. V was shortened by 1 base and J by 0 bases, with 9 bases between the two germline ends. Germline loops: CDR1 SGHTA, CDR2 FQGNSA. As DNA, the CDR3 is TGTGCCAGCAGCTTAGTACAGCTTGCAACTAATGAAAAACTGTTTTTT. It translates to CASSLVQLATNEKLFF.

The V and J genes are TRBV5-1 and TRBJ1-4, with 7 bases that match TRBD1. Looked up from germline, CDR1 is SGHRS and CDR2 is YFSETQ. The J segment lost 0 bases and the V segment lost 0 bases, leaving 2 bases of the junction unmatched. The CDR3 loop spans 16 amino acids. CDR3 coding DNA: TGCGCCAGCAGCTTGGACCAGGGGGCAACTAATGAAAAACTGTTTTTT. This gives the protein CASSLDQGATNEKLFF. Based on the CDR3 plus reference TRBV5-1 and TRBJ1-4, the full variable domain is KAGVTQTPRYLIKTRGQQVTLSCSPISGHRSVSWYQQTPGQGLQFLFEYFSETQRNKGNFPGRFSGRQFSNSRSEMNVSTLELGDSALYLCASSLDQGATNEKLFFGSGTQLSVL.

The chain recombines TRBV21-1 with TRBJ2-7. TRBV21-1 constitutes a pseudogene. CDR3 length equals 13 residues. Here the CDR3 reads CASSGRPRYEQYF. The CDR3 DNA follows: TGTGCCAGCAGCGGCCGACCGCGCTACGAGCAGTACTTC.

The chain employs TRBV7-3 and TRBJ2-1; D is perhaps TRBD2 (5 bases). Per germline, CDR1 SGHTA and CDR2 FQGTGA. This CDR3 spans 15 amino acids. Trimming removed 3 bases at V and 5 bases at J, with 14 bases between. CDR3 in DNA: TGTGCCAGCAGCTTCGAGGGAGCTGGCCACAATGAGCAGTTCTTC. Translation gives CASSFEGAGHNEQFF.

V and J are TRBV7-9 and TRBJ1-1; D not resolved. The V and J ends lost 0 bases and 7 bases respectively, with 12 bases between them. The germline V gene has CDR1 SEHNR and CDR2 FQNEAQ (reference sequence). CDR3 size: 14 residues. In DNA form, the CDR3 reads TGTGCCAGCAGCTTAGCGATCCGCCAGGTTGAAGCTTTCTTT. Translation: CASSLAIRQVEAFF.

Note on this clone: A junction end diverges from the germline sequence, so it may reflect a read error. The rearrangement links TRBV10-3 to TRBJ2-7, with 7 bases matching TRBD2. CDR3 length: 14 residues. Germline V lookup: CDR1 ENHRY, CDR2 SYGVKD. DNA of the CDR3: TGTGCCTCGGGGAGGGACTTCGCCTCCTCCGAGCAGTACTTC. Its translation is CASGRDFASSEQYF.